What follows is one T cell receptor beta chain and its context. The germline gene is not matched at one end of the junction; a read error may be the cause. TCRdb ran MiXCR on the 5' RACE reads and lists one entry per CDR3 protein. This repertoire shows more than 40,000 distinct CDR3 sequences, 9.5% to 15% found once; its top ten account for about 10%. This sample is part of a study of neurological immune-mediated disorders. Indicated time point: longitudinal time-point 3. This CDR3 is built from 14 residues. Germline CDR1 and CDR2: SGHRS and YFSETQ. Source material: PBMCs. The TCR originated in a male donor with HTLV-1-associated myelopathy (HAM/TSP). The chain joins TRBV5-1 to TRBJ1-1; D is perhaps TRBD1 (5 bases). The CDR3 is CASRNPRGDPAWIF. CDR3 DNA sequence: TGCGCCAGCAGGAATCCGCGGGGGGACCCAGCATGGATCTTT.